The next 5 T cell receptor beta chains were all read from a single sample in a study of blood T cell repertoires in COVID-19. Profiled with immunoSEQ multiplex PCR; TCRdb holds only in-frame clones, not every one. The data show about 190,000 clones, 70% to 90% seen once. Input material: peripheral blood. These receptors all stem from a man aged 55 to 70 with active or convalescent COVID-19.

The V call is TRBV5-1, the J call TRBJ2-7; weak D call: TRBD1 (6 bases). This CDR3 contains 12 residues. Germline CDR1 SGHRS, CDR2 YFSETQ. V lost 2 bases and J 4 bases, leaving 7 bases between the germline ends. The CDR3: CASSFQGYEQYF. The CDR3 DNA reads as TGCGCCAGCAGCTTCCAGGGGTACGAGCAGTACTTC.

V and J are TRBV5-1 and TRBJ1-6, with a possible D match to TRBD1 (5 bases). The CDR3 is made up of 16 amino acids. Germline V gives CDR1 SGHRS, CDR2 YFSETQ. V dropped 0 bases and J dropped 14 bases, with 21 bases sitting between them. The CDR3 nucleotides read TGCGCCAGCAGCTTGGATTCGTCTAGGACAACCTTCACCCTCCACTTT. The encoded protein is CASSLDSSRTTFTLHF.

This CDR3 reads CASSPGIGSSGANVLTF. CDR3 bases: TGCGCCAGCAGCCCCGGCATAGGGAGCTCTGGGGCCAACGTCCTGACTTTC. The gene calls are TRBV5-1 and TRBJ2-6; the D gene is possibly TRBD2 (5 bases). The CDR3 covers 17 residues. The ends were cut back, 4 bases at V and 0 bases at J, with 14 bases in the middle. Germline assignment: CDR1 SGHRS and CDR2 YFSETQ.

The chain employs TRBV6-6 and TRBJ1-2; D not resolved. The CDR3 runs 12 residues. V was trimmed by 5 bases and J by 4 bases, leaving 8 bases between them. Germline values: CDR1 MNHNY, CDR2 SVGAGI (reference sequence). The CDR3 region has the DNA TGTGCCAGCAGTCAAGCGAGCTATGGCTACACCTTC. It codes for CASSQASYGYTF.

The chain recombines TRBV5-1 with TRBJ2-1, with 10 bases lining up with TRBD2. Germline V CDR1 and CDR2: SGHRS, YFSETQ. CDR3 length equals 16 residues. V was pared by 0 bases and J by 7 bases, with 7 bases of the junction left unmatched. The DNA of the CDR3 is TGCGCCAGCAGCTTGGCCCCTAGCGGGGGATTGAATGAGCAGTTCTTC. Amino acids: CASSLAPSGGLNEQFF.